The following is a T cell receptor (beta chain) sequence with its context. The entry originates in a study of blood T cell repertoires in COVID-19. Measured with immunoSEQ multiplex PCR; TCRdb has only the in-frame clones, and not every one. The table has approximately 500,000 clones, roughly 90% seen once. The sequenced material came from PBMCs or T cells enriched from blood (not recorded which). This TCR was recovered from a woman aged 40 to 50 who had recovered from COVID-19.

DNA of the CDR3: TGTGCCAGCAAAGCCAGACTAGCGGGCCATCCGAACACCGGGGAGCTGTTTTTT. Encoded protein: CASKARLAGHPNTGELFF. The V and J genes are TRBV19 and TRBJ2-2, with 10 bases fitting TRBD2. The CDR3 sequence is 18 residues long. V was clipped by 9 bases and J by 0 bases; unmatched bases: 13. Germline V gives CDR1 LNHDA, CDR2 SQIVND (reference sequence).